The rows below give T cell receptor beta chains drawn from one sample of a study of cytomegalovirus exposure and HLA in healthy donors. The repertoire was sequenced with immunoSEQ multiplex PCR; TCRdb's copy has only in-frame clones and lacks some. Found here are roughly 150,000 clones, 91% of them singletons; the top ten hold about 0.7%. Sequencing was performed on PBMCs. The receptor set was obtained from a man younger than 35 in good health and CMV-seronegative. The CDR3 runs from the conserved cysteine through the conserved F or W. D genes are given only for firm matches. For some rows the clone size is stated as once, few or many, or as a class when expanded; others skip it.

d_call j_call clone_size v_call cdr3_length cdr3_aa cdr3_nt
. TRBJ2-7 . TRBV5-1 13 CASSLGSYYEQYF TGCGCCAGCAGCTTGGGCTCCTACTACGAGCAGTACTTC
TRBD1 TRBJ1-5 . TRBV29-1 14 CSVVLVGQDQPQHF TGCAGCGTCGTACTGGTCGGACAGGACCAGCCCCAGCATTTT
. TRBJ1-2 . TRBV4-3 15 CASSQEGRGGYGYTF TGCGCCAGCAGCCAAGAAGGCAGGGGCGGGTATGGCTACACCTTC
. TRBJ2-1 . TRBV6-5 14 CASSYRRTGNEQFF TGTGCCAGCAGTTACCGGAGGACGGGCAATGAGCAGTTCTTC
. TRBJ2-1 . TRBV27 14 CASSPGVNYNEQFF TGTGCCAGCAGTCCAGGGGTGAACTACAATGAGCAGTTCTTC
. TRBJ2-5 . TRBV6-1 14 CASSVLTGQETQYF TGTGCCAGCAGTGTATTGACAGGCCAAGAGACCCAGTACTTC
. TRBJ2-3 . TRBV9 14 CASSTWTDTDTQYF TGTGCCAGCAGCACCTGGACTGACACAGATACGCAGTATTTT
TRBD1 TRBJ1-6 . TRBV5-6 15 CASSLVDRGNSPLHF TGTGCCAGCAGCTTGGTTGACAGGGGTAATTCACCCCTCCACTTT
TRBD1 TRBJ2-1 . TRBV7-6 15 CASSRTGDPYNEQFF TGTGCCAGCAGCCGGACAGGGGACCCCTACAATGAGCAGTTCTTC
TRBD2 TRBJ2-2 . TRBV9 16 CASSVVAAGGPGELFF TGTGCCAGCAGCGTAGTAGCTGCGGGAGGGCCCGGGGAGCTGTTTTTT
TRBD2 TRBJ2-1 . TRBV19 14 CASSSGGDYNEQFF TGTGCCAGTAGTAGCGGGGGTGACTACAATGAGCAGTTCTTC
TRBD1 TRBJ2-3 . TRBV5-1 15 CASNEGASSADTQYF TGCGCCAGCAACGAGGGGGCTAGCAGCGCAGATACGCAGTATTTT
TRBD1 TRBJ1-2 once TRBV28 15 CASSPRWTGPRGYTF TGTGCCAGCAGTCCCCGGTGGACAGGCCCCCGGGGCTACACCTTC
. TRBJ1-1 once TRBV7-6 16 CASSLGNRVANTEAFF TGTGCCAGCAGCTTAGGGAACAGGGTAGCGAACACTGAAGCTTTCTTT
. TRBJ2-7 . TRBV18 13 CASSPPGNYEQYF TGTGCCAGCTCACCACCTGGCAACTACGAGCAGTACTTC
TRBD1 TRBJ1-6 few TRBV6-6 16 CASSKGRTGNNSPLHF TGTGCCAGCAGTAAGGGCAGGACAGGGAATAATTCACCCCTCCACTTT
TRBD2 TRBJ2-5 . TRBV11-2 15 CASSLGAGGQETQYF TGTGCCAGCAGCTTAGGGGCGGGGGGTCAAGAGACCCAGTACTTC
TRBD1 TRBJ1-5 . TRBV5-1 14 CASSPGQANQPQHF TGCGCCAGCAGCCCTGGACAGGCTAATCAGCCCCAGCATTTT
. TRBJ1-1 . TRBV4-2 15 CASSQVGGGDTEAFF TGTGCCAGCAGCCAAGTAGGGGGAGGGGACACTGAAGCTTTCTTT
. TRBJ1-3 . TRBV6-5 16 CASSYKRGGTGNTIYF TGTGCCAGCAGTTACAAACGAGGAGGGACCGGAAACACCATATATTTT
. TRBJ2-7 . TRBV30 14 CASRPSQGEYEQYF TGTGCCTCAAGGCCCTCCCAAGGGGAATACGAGCAGTACTTC
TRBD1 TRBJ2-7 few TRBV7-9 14 CASSRGQISYEQYF TGTGCCAGCAGCCGGGGACAGATCTCCTACGAGCAGTACTTC
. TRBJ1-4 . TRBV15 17 CATSRDSLTGGWSKLFF TGTGCCACCAGCAGAGACAGTCTCACGGGGGGGTGGTCAAAACTGTTTTTT
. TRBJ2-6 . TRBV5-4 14 CASFAGSGANVLTF TGTGCTAGCTTCGCGGGGTCTGGGGCCAACGTCCTGACTTTC
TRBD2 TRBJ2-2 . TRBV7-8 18 CASSLLAGGPANTGELFF TGTGCCAGCAGCCTACTAGCGGGGGGGCCGGCGAACACCGGGGAGCTGTTTTTT
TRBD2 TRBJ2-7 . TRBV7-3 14 CASSPKTSVYEQYF TGTGCCAGCAGCCCAAAGACTAGCGTCTACGAGCAGTACTTC
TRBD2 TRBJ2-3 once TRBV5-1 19 CASSMWTSGGAASTDTQYF TGCGCCAGCAGCATGTGGACTAGCGGGGGGGCCGCTAGCACAGATACGCAGTATTTT
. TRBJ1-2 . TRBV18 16 CASSPREQRGGYGYTF TGTGCCAGCTCACCTAGGGAACAGAGAGGGGGCTATGGCTACACCTTC
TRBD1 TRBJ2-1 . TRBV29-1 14 CSVSGTGDHNEQFF TGCAGCGTCTCCGGGACAGGGGACCACAATGAGCAGTTCTTC
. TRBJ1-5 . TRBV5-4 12 CASSSPNQPQHF TGTGCCAGCAGTAGTCCCAATCAGCCCCAGCATTTT
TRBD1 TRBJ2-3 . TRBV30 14 CAWSVGGATDTQYF TGTGCCTGGAGTGTAGGGGGCGCGACAGATACGCAGTATTTT
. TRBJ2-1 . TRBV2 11 CASSEWAEQFF TGTGCCAGCAGTGAGTGGGCTGAGCAGTTCTTC
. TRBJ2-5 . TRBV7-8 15 CASSLGRRTQETQYF TGTGCCAGCAGCCTGGGCAGGAGGACCCAAGAGACCCAGTACTTC
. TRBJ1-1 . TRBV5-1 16 CASSPRTRRESTEAFF TGCGCCAGCAGCCCGAGGACACGGCGGGAAAGCACTGAAGCTTTCTTT
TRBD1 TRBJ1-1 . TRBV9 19 CASSANPQGVLGMNTEAFF TGTGCCAGCAGCGCAAATCCACAGGGGGTTCTAGGGATGAACACTGAAGCTTTCTTT
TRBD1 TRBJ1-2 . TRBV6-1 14 CASRGTGFFYGYTF TGTGCCAGCAGGGGGACAGGCTTCTTCTATGGCTACACCTTC
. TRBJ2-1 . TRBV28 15 CASSSPGTADNEQFF TGTGCCAGCAGCTCGCCCGGGACTGCTGACAATGAGCAGTTCTTC
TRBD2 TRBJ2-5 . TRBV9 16 CASSVVSSGTQETQYF TGTGCCAGCAGCGTAGTGTCTAGCGGGACCCAAGAGACCCAGTACTTC
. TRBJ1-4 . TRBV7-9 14 CASGGPATNEKLFF TGTGCCAGCGGGGGCCCTGCAACTAATGAAAAACTGTTTTTT
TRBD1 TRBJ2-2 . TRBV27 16 CASSSRTGPNTGELFF TGTGCCAGCAGTTCCCGGACAGGCCCGAACACCGGGGAGCTGTTTTTT
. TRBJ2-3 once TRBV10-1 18 CASSEPRKRLGETDTQYF TGCGCCAGCAGTGAGCCGAGAAAGCGGCTTGGTGAGACAGATACGCAGTATTTT
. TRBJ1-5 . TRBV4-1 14 CASSQVFSNQPQHF TGCGCCAGCAGCCAAGTCTTTAGCAATCAGCCCCAGCATTTT
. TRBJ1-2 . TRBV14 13 CASSPGTFYGYTF TGTGCCAGCAGCCCCGGGACATTCTATGGCTACACCTTC
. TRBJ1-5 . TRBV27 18 CASSLRPSGRGMGQPQHF TGTGCCAGCAGTTTACGCCCTTCGGGGAGAGGGATGGGTCAGCCCCAGCATTTT
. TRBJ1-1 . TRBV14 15 CASSQDDRVNTEAFF TGTGCCAGCAGCCAAGATGATCGAGTGAACACTGAAGCTTTCTTT
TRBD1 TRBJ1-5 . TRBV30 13 CAWSDRGGQPQHF TGTGCCTGGAGTGACAGGGGAGGTCAGCCCCAGCATTTT